One and the same sample provided the 28 T cell receptor beta chains below, sequenced in a study of beta chain features in type 1 diabetes (dated by TCRdb to the late 2010s). Results and caveats for the whole study, not just this receptor: Type 1 diabetes patients showed a moderate but significant shortening of TCRB CDR3 length in all four CD4+ subsets.

Library preparation used the immunoSEQ multiplex PCR assay. The High Capacity cDNA Reverse Transcription Kit was used to reverse transcribe all of the isolated RNA, meaning that expressed TCRB transcripts were what got sequenced. In TCRdb, the immuneACCESS table is reduced to in-frame sequences with V and J assigned. These tables do not hold every clone; where another copy was compared, an unresolved V gene accounts for under half, and the others remain unexplained. In all, the sample holds 300,000 to 450,000 clones, and around a tenth of those were seen once. The top ten clonotypes cover 0.6% of the sample. The antigens for these receptors are not known. Sequencing was carried out using central memory CD4+ T cells from blood. The receptors derive from a man aged 30-40 years with type 1 diabetes.

This chain connects TRBV7-6 to TRBJ2-7; D gene uncertain. This CDR3 spans 11 amino acids. Between the trimmed V and J ends, which lost 2 bases and 7 bases, there was a span of 6 bases. Germline-derived CDR1 and CDR2 are SGHVS and FNYEAQ. The CDR3 here is CASSLWGEQYF. CDR3 DNA sequence: TGTGCCAGCAGCTTATGGGGAGAGCAGTACTTC.

Remarks on this clone: One end of the junction does not line up with germline, which may come from a read error. The rearrangement links TRBV7-7 to TRBJ2-7, with D perhaps matching TRBD1 or TRBD2 (5 bases each). The CDR3 has 14 residues. Germline V CDR1 and CDR2: SSHAT, FNYEAQ (reference sequence). Here the CDR3 DNA reads TGTGCTAGCAGCCCCCGGGACGGACACTACGAGCAGTACTTC. Residues: CASSPRDGHYEQYF.

The chain uses TRBV7-3 and TRBJ2-1; D ambiguous. The CDR3 spans 15 residues. Germline CDR1 is SGHTA and CDR2 is FQGTGA. Trimming took off 5 bases at V and 0 bases at J, with 11 bases between the two ends. The CDR3 region is CASSPYGNSYNEQFF. As DNA, the CDR3 is TGTGCCAGCAGCCCGTACGGAAACTCCTACAATGAGCAGTTCTTC. Together with reference TRBV7-3 and TRBJ2-1, the CDR3 gives the full variable domain: GAGVSQTPSNKVTEKGKYVELRCDPISGHTALYWYRQSLGQGPEFLIYFQGTGAADDSGLPNDRFFAVRPEGSVSTLKIQRTERGDSAVYLCASSPYGNSYNEQFFGPGTRLTVL.

This clone has more than one count but fewer than ten. The chain carries TRBV4-1 and TRBJ2-5; unclear D gene. V gave up 2 bases and J gave up 5 bases, with 18 bases separating them. The CDR3 sequence is 16 residues long. The V gene's germline CDR1 is MGHRA and CDR2 YSYEKL. CDR3 sequence (DNA): TGCGCCAGCAGCCAACCAGCGCGCCAAAAGTCGGAGACCCAGTACTTC. Translated, it gives CASSQPARQKSETQYF.

This clone was seen at least ten times. This chain uses TRBV14 with TRBJ2-7; D not certain. Germline-derived CDR1 and CDR2 are SGHDN and FVKESK. V lost 5 bases to trimming and J lost 0 bases, with 8 bases between them. This CDR3 region has 13 residues. CDR3 nucleotides: TGTGCCAGCAGCAGGGCCGACTCCTACGAGCAGTACTTC. Its protein is CASSRADSYEQYF.

This rearrangement joins TRBV28 to TRBJ2-7; 10 bases fit TRBD1. V lost 4 bases to trimming and J lost 5 bases; unmatched junction nucleotides: 5. The V gene's germline CDR1 is MDHEN and CDR2 SYDVKM. CDR3 length: 14 residues. DNA of the CDR3: TGTGCCAGCAGTTCGGGACAGGGGTTCAACGAGCAGTACTTC. Translating gives CASSSGQGFNEQYF.

The rearrangement joins TRBV6-5 to TRBJ1-5; 8 bases are a match to TRBD1. Germline CDR1 is MNHEY and CDR2 is SVGAGI. The CDR3 length is 14 residues. V was pared by 6 bases and J by 3 bases, with 4 bases of the junction left unmatched. The CDR3 coding sequence is TGTGCCAGCAGCCTGACAGGGGCCAATCAGCCCCAGCATTTT. Encoded protein: CASSLTGANQPQHF.

This clone appeared many times. This chain links TRBV28 with TRBJ2-7, with 11 bases identical to TRBD1. Germline CDR1 MDHEN, CDR2 SYDVKM. CDR3 length: 15 amino acids. V trimming: 5 bases; J trimming: 2 bases; junction bases outside the gene matches: 5. CDR3 amino acids: CASSTGTGGTYEQYF. Written as DNA, the CDR3 is TGTGCCAGCAGTACCGGGACAGGGGGTACCTACGAGCAGTACTTC.

The rearrangement joins TRBV6-4 to TRBJ1-5, with TRBD1 as a possible D gene (5 bases). The CDR3 covers 12 residues. Germline V lookup: CDR1 MRHNA, CDR2 SNTAGT. With 8 bases removed from V and 4 bases from J, the gap between germline ends came to 9 bases. The CDR3 bases are TGTGCCAGCCTAAAGGGGAATCAGCCCCAGCATTTT. Translated: CASLKGNQPQHF.

This clone occurred a few times. This sequence joins TRBV9 and TRBJ1-3, with TRBD1 identical over 7 bases. The CDR3 totals 15 residues. Germline CDR1 and CDR2: SGDLS and YYNGEE. Trimming removed 3 bases from V and 4 bases from J; junction bases left unmatched: 7. The CDR3 region is CASSGRQGRGNTIYF. The CDR3 DNA reads as TGTGCCAGCAGCGGCAGACAGGGTAGGGGAAACACCATATATTTT.

The CDR3 bases are TGTGCCAGCAGTCCGGCGGTGTGGGGGAGGCAGCCCCAGCATTTT. Translating it yields CASSPAVWGRQPQHF. The rearrangement links TRBV2 to TRBJ1-5, with D tentatively TRBD1 (5 bases). V lost 5 bases and J lost 7, with 18 bases in between. Per the germline V gene, CDR1 is SNHLY and CDR2 is FYNNEI. The CDR3 contains 15 residues.

The chain employs TRBV27 and TRBJ1-5; D is perhaps TRBD1 (5 bases). The CDR3 totals 16 residues. Germline CDR1 is MNHEY and CDR2 is SMNVEV (reference sequence). Trimming took 7 bases from V and 2 from J, leaving 18 bases between them. CDR3 amino acids: CASNPTAGDRNQPQHF. The CDR3 nucleotides are TGTGCCAGCAACCCGACAGCGGGGGATCGCAATCAGCCCCAGCATTTT.

V usage is TRBV6-4 and J usage is TRBJ2-1; 9 bases are shared with TRBD1. V shed 4 bases and J 7 bases; nucleotides not matched to a gene: 5. This CDR3 has 14 residues. The V gene's germline CDR1 is MRHNA and CDR2 SNTAGT. The CDR3 loop reads CASSVQGAGNEQFF. CDR3 coding DNA: TGTGCCAGCAGTGTACAGGGGGCGGGAAATGAGCAGTTCTTC.

This clone has just one count. The chain is built from TRBV28 and TRBJ2-7; D could derive from TRBD1 or TRBD2 (6 bases each). CDR3 length: 16 amino acids. Looked up from germline, CDR1 is MDHEN and CDR2 is SYDVKM. V lost 4 bases to trimming and J lost 5 bases, with 21 bases between them. CDR3 protein: CASSSPVDGGRDEQYF. CDR3 coding DNA: TGTGCCAGCAGTTCACCAGTCGACGGGGGCCGGGACGAGCAGTACTTC.

The genes are TRBV28 and TRBJ2-7; D not resolved. Trimming took 2 bases from V and 6 from J, leaving 17 bases between them. Germline values: CDR1 MDHEN, CDR2 SYDVKM. The CDR3 spans 15 residues. The CDR3 bases are TGTGCCAGCAGTTTAATTCGGGCTGGTGGGTCCGAGCAGTACTTC. It encodes CASSLIRAGGSEQYF.

This clone turned up a few times. The gene calls are TRBV20-1 and TRBJ1-2, with D hard to call. CDR1 is DFQATT and CDR2 is SNEGSKA in the germline V gene (reference sequence). There are 11 residues in the CDR3. The CDR3 coding sequence is TGCCGGGCAGGCGACGGCTATGGCTACACCTTC. Amino acids: CRAGDGYGYTF.

In its sample, this clone was seen a few times. The V gene is TRBV2, the J gene TRBJ2-4; tentatively, D is TRBD1 or TRBD2 (5 bases each). V was clipped by 4 bases and J by 8 bases, with 15 bases between them. CDR3 size: 14 residues. The germline gives CDR1 SNHLY, CDR2 FYNNEI. In DNA form, the CDR3 reads TGTGCCAGCAGTGGCGTGGGGAGAGGGGACATTCAGTACTTC. It specifies CASSGVGRGDIQYF.

The chain combines TRBV15 with TRBJ2-2, with D maybe TRBD1 (5 bases). The CDR3 sequence is 15 residues long. Trimming removed 2 bases at V and 6 bases at J, with 13 bases between. Germline V gene sequence: CDR1 LNHNV, CDR2 YYDKDF (reference sequence). This chain's CDR3 is CATSRKDIRAGELFF. The CDR3, as DNA: TGTGCCACCAGCAGAAAGGACATAAGGGCCGGGGAGCTGTTTTTT.

This clone was recorded many times. This chain joins TRBV19 and TRBJ2-1, with D maybe TRBD1 (6 bases). This CDR3 has 16 amino acids. V was shortened by 4 bases and J by 2 bases, with 15 bases between the two germline ends. CDR1 is LNHDA and CDR2 is SQIVND in the germline V gene (reference sequence). CDR3 loop: CASSKSRGSTYNEQFF. The CDR3 DNA is TGTGCCAGTAGTAAAAGCAGGGGATCAACCTACAATGAGCAGTTCTTC.

CDR3 DNA: TGTGCCAGCGGCGGGACAGGGGGCACCTACGAGCAGTACTTC. This sequence encodes CASGGTGGTYEQYF. V usage is TRBV6-1 and J usage is TRBJ2-7; TRBD1 matches 12 bases. Germline CDR1 MNHNS, CDR2 SASEGT. This CDR3 is built from 14 residues. V shed 8 bases, J shed 2 bases, and the junction held 4 bases outside the gene matches.

About this clone itself: A much larger clonotype is one base distant, so this may be a read error. The gene calls are TRBV4-2 and TRBJ2-3, with no clear D. The V gene lost 1 base and the J gene lost 5 bases, with 10 bases spanning the gap. Germline CDR1 reads LGHNA; CDR2 reads YNFKEQ. This CDR3 comprises 14 residues. CDR3 nucleotides: TGTGCCAGCAGCCAAGCTCCCGCCAGAGATACGCAGTATTTT. Amino acids: CASSQAPARDTQYF.

The chain links TRBV11-2 to TRBJ1-1, with 8 bases that match TRBD1. Germline V gene sequence: CDR1 SGHAT, CDR2 FQNNGV. CDR3 length equals 17 residues. Germline trimming cut 5 bases from V and 9 bases from J; bases unmatched to any gene: 20. Written as DNA, the CDR3 is TGTGCCAGCAGCCAAGAAATTGACTTACCCCTCAGGGGGCAAGCTTTCTTT. The encoded protein is CASSQEIDLPLRGQAFF.

The chain carries TRBV19 and TRBJ1-1, with 11 bases that match TRBD1. The germline V gene has CDR1 LNHDA and CDR2 SQIVND (reference sequence). V lost 6 bases to trimming and J lost 5 bases; unmatched junction nucleotides: 5. This CDR3 comprises 14 residues. The CDR3: CASRRTGGRTEAFF. CDR3 nucleotide sequence: TGTGCCAGTAGGAGGACAGGGGGCAGGACTGAAGCTTTCTTT.

The rearrangement uses TRBV19 and TRBJ2-7, with TRBD1 identical over 11 bases. The V and J ends lost 6 bases and 4 bases, in that order; junction bases with no gene match: 8. Germline V CDR1 and CDR2: LNHDA, SQIVND (reference sequence). The CDR3 runs to 15 residues. In DNA form, the CDR3 reads TGTGCCAGTAGACCAGGACAGGGGGCGAAATACGAGCAGTACTTC. It codes for CASRPGQGAKYEQYF.

This clone was found a few times. The chain recombines TRBV30 with TRBJ1-3; D is undetermined. This CDR3 region has 13 residues. V was trimmed by 5 bases and J by 1 base, leaving 9 bases between them. The germline CDR1 and CDR2 sequences are GTSNPN and SVGIG (reference sequence). The CDR3: CAWSKGSGNTIYF. CDR3 coding DNA: TGTGCCTGGTCCAAGGGATCTGGAAACACCATATATTTT.

The chain carries TRBV27 and TRBJ2-7; 12 bases are a match to TRBD2. CDR3 length: 18 amino acids. The germline V gene encodes CDR1 MNHEY and CDR2 SMNVEV (reference sequence). Germline trimming cut 7 bases from V and 3 bases from J; bases unmatched to any gene: 16. CDR3 loop: CASTRLAGDPLIFYEQYF. CDR3 bases: TGTGCCAGCACCCGACTAGCGGGAGACCCCCTTATTTTCTACGAGCAGTACTTC.

The V and J genes are TRBV2 and TRBJ2-2; no firm D call. The CDR3 contains 12 residues. Germline V gives CDR1 SNHLY, CDR2 FYNNEI. V lost 5 bases and J 6 bases, leaving 7 bases between the germline ends. CDR3: CASSSDAGELFF. CDR3 nucleotides: TGTGCCAGCAGTTCCGACGCCGGGGAGCTGTTTTTT. The entire variable domain, with the rest obtained from reference TRBV2 and TRBJ2-2, is as follows: EPEVTQTPSHQVTQMGQEVILRCVPISNHLYFYWYRQILGQKVEFLVSFYNNEISEKSEIFDDQFSVERPDGSNFTLKIRSTKLEDSAMYFCASSSDAGELFFGEGSRLTVL.

This clone was seen repeatedly, ten times or more. CDR3 DNA sequence: TGTGCCAGCAGCCCGGAGCGGCAGCTCTATGGCTACACCTTC. Translating it yields CASSPERQLYGYTF. V usage is TRBV7-2 and J usage is TRBJ1-2; D gene ambiguous. The CDR3 loop spans 14 amino acids. Germline lookup yields CDR1 SGHTA and CDR2 FQGNSA. Trimming left V 5 bases short and J 4 bases short, with 14 bases between.